What follows are 20 T cell receptor beta chains derived from one specimen sequenced in a study of cytomegalovirus exposure and HLA in healthy donors. The PCR was carried out with 60 Vbeta primers and 13 Jbeta primers. TCRdb keeps only in-frame clones here, not all; method: immunoSEQ multiplex PCR. The sample includes 150,000 to 180,000 clones, 80% of them seen just once. Material for sequencing was PBMCs. The source of these receptors is a man aged 25 to 40 in good health and CMV-seropositive.

The chain links TRBV6-1 to TRBJ2-1; 10 nucleotides agree with TRBD2. The ends lost 6 bases at V and 7 bases at J; junction bases unmatched: 6. This CDR3 spans 14 amino acids. The germline gives CDR1 MNHNS, CDR2 SASEGT. The CDR3 sequence is CASRASGSGNEQFF. The CDR3 region has the DNA TGTGCCAGCAGGGCTAGCGGGAGCGGTAATGAGCAGTTCTTC.

The rearrangement joins TRBV5-6 to TRBJ2-7; 9 bases match TRBD1. CDR1 is SGHDT and CDR2 is YYEEEE in the germline V gene. Trimming removed 7 bases from V and 7 bases from J; junction bases left unmatched: 9. The CDR3 sequence is 13 residues long. CDR3 region: CASYGGTGSEQYF. CDR3 nucleotides: TGTGCCAGCTACGGTGGGACAGGGAGTGAGCAGTACTTC.

About this clone: The same CDR3 also results from other DNA sequences found in this sample. The chain joins TRBV7-2 to TRBJ2-7; a possible D gene is TRBD1 (6 bases). Germline V gene sequence: CDR1 SGHTA, CDR2 FQGNSA. The CDR3 is made up of 14 amino acids. The germline V and J ends were trimmed by 4 bases and 1 base, with 11 bases remaining between them. CDR3 nucleotide sequence: TGTGCCAGCAGCTCACCGGACAGTTCCTACGAGCAGTACTTC. As protein: CASSSPDSSYEQYF.

This clone occurred a few times. The genes are TRBV2 and TRBJ1-1, with 9 bases identical to TRBD1. Trimming cost V 7 bases and J 4 bases; bases outside gene matches: 7. CDR1 is SNHLY, CDR2 FYNNEI, per germline. This CDR3 region has 14 residues. DNA for the CDR3: TGTGCCAGCAATCTACAGGGGGCTATCACTGAAGCTTTCTTT. Translation: CASNLQGAITEAFF.

The genes are TRBV5-6 and TRBJ2-5, with 8 bases that match TRBD2. The CDR3 is made up of 14 amino acids. Germline V gene sequence: CDR1 SGHDT, CDR2 YYEEEE. The V gene end was trimmed by 0 bases and the J gene end by 5 bases; junction bases not matched to a gene: 3. The CDR3: CASSLAPGGETQYF. CDR3 DNA sequence: TGTGCCAGCAGCTTGGCACCGGGGGGGGAGACCCAGTACTTC. Full variable domain (remainder filled in from reference TRBV5-6 and TRBJ2-5): DAGVTQSPTHLIKTRGQQVTLRCSPKSGHDTVSWYQQALGQGPQFIFQYYEEEERQRGNFPDRFSGHQFPNYSSELNVNALLLGDSALYLCASSLAPGGETQYFGPGTRLLVL.

The chain joins TRBV19 to TRBJ2-7; TRBD2 is a possible D gene (6 bases). This CDR3 is 14 amino acids long. With 5 bases removed from V and 2 bases from J, the gap between germline ends came to 13 bases. Germline CDR1 LNHDA, CDR2 SQIVND (reference sequence). CDR3 nucleotide sequence: TGTGCCAGTAGTGTTGCGGGACCCACCTACGAGCAGTACTTC. Its translation is CASSVAGPTYEQYF.

Here the CDR3 reads CASSQDRGSGGNTIYF. CDR3 DNA: TGCGCCAGCAGCCAAGATCGAGGCTCGGGAGGAAACACCATATATTTT. This sequence joins TRBV4-1 and TRBJ1-3; D is undetermined. The CDR3 totals 16 residues. Deletions cut 0 bases from V and 4 bases from J, with 13 bases between. Germline assignment: CDR1 MGHRA and CDR2 YSYEKL.

A single count supports this clone. This sequence joins TRBV25-1 and TRBJ2-7; a weak D match, TRBD1 (5 bases). Trimming removed 6 bases at V and 3 bases at J, with 12 bases between. This CDR3 comprises 13 residues. Looked up from germline, CDR1 is MGHDK and CDR2 is SYGVNS. The CDR3: CASSIDSHYEQYF. The DNA of the CDR3 is TGTGCCAGCAGCATCGACAGTCACTACGAGCAGTACTTC.

The chain couples TRBV5-1 to TRBJ2-5; 13 nucleotides align to TRBD2. CDR3 length: 19 residues. Germline V lookup: CDR1 SGHRS, CDR2 YFSETQ. V lost 0 bases, J lost 5 bases, and 13 bases stayed unmatched. DNA of the CDR3: TGCGCCAGCAGCTTGGTGGGTCAAGGACTAGCGGGAGAAGTGGAGACCCAGTACTTC. Translating it yields CASSLVGQGLAGEVETQYF.

The chain carries TRBV11-2 and TRBJ1-5; the D is unclear. Germline V CDR1 and CDR2: SGHAT, FQNNGV. This CDR3 has 14 amino acids. The V end was cut by 2 bases, the J end by 3 bases, with 8 bases between. Here the CDR3 reads CASSLTSSNQPQHF. The CDR3 bases are TGTGCCAGCAGCTTAACTTCCTCCAATCAGCCCCAGCATTTT.

The rearrangement links TRBV7-8 to TRBJ2-7; TRBD2 might be the D (6 bases). The CDR3 sequence is 16 residues long. Germline loops: CDR1 SGHVS, CDR2 FQNEAQ. Trimming removed 6 bases at V and 2 bases at J, with 20 bases between. The CDR3 loop is CASRQDEGGPTYEQYF. CDR3 coding DNA: TGTGCCAGCAGACAGGATGAGGGAGGCCCCACCTACGAGCAGTACTTC.

The chain combines TRBV7-9 with TRBJ2-2; D uncertain. The germline V gene has CDR1 SEHNR and CDR2 FQNEAQ (reference sequence). Trimming left V 5 bases short and J 0 bases short, with 10 bases between. CDR3 length: 15 residues. The CDR3 coding sequence is TGTGCCAGCAGCCCCCCCCAGGCGAACACCGGGGAGCTGTTTTTT. Translating it yields CASSPPQANTGELFF.

This chain links TRBV19 with TRBJ2-7; maybe TRBD2 (5 bases). CDR1 is LNHDA, CDR2 SQIVND, per germline (reference sequence). This CDR3 has 12 residues. V lost 6 bases and J lost 0, with 6 bases in between. The CDR3 loop is CASSGNSYEQYF. The CDR3 DNA follows: TGTGCCAGTAGCGGGAACTCCTACGAGCAGTACTTC.

The V and J genes are TRBV11-2 and TRBJ2-5; 8 bases agree with TRBD2. The CDR3 length is 14 residues. The V gene's germline CDR1 is SGHAT and CDR2 FQNNGV. V lost 2 bases and J lost 4; bases outside the gene matches: 3. The CDR3, as DNA: TGTGCCAGCAGCTTAACGGGAGGGGGAGAGACCCAGTACTTC. Protein product: CASSLTGGGETQYF.

V is TRBV2 and J is TRBJ1-1, with TRBD1 as a possible D gene (6 bases). Trimming removed 6 bases at V and 1 base at J, with 12 bases between. Germline V gene sequence: CDR1 SNHLY, CDR2 FYNNEI. This CDR3 contains 14 residues. CDR3 coding DNA: TGTGCCAGCAGCCACGACAGGCAGAACACTGAAGCTTTCTTT. Translation: CASSHDRQNTEAFF.

This clone appeared once. This chain joins TRBV6-1 and TRBJ2-7; D gene unclear. The CDR3 totals 13 residues. Trimming cost V 2 bases and J 9 bases, with 14 bases left between them. Germline assignment: CDR1 MNHNS and CDR2 SASEGT. CDR3 nucleotide sequence: TGTGCCAGCAGTGAATTGGGCCTCCCAGGGCAGTACTTC. This translates into CASSELGLPGQYF.

Notes on this clone: The junction departs from the called germline gene at one end, perhaps through a read error. The gene calls are TRBV7-7 and TRBJ1-4, with D perhaps matching TRBD1 (6 bases). The CDR3 has 15 amino acids. Germline CDR1 is SSHAT and CDR2 is FNYEAQ (reference sequence). CDR3 nucleotide sequence: TGTGCTAGCAGCAAACAACAGGGTTCTAATGAAAAACTGTTTTTT. It codes for CASSKQQGSNEKLFF.

The CDR3 loop is CAISGGQRLRQGANYEQYF. DNA for the CDR3: TGTGCCATCAGTGGCGGACAACGACTGAGGCAGGGGGCGAACTACGAGCAGTACTTC. V is TRBV10-3 and J is TRBJ2-7; 8 bases align to TRBD1. The CDR3 extends over 19 amino acids. Germline-derived CDR1 and CDR2 are ENHRY and SYGVKD. V dropped 4 bases and J dropped 3; count of bases not matched to a gene: 20.

The V call is TRBV2, the J call TRBJ2-7, with 11 bases lining up with TRBD2. The CDR3 length is 14 residues. The germline CDR1 and CDR2 sequences are SNHLY and FYNNEI. The J segment lost 3 bases and the V segment lost 5 bases, leaving 3 bases of the junction unmatched. The CDR3 protein is CASSFSGRDYEQYF. The CDR3 DNA sequence: TGTGCCAGCAGTTTTAGCGGGAGGGACTACGAGCAGTACTTC.

The CDR3 nucleotides are TGTGCCAGCAGCTTCATCGTCAGGGGGCCGGGTGGCTACACCTTC. Amino acid sequence: CASSFIVRGPGGYTF. The chain combines TRBV7-8 with TRBJ1-2, with TRBD1 identical over 8 bases. Germline trimming cut 3 bases from V and 7 bases from J; bases unmatched to any gene: 10. This CDR3 spans 15 amino acids. Germline values: CDR1 SGHVS, CDR2 FQNEAQ.